The 10 T cell receptor beta chains given below trace back to one sample, sequenced in a study of cytotoxic CD8 clonotypes in ibrutinib-treated CLL (dated by TCRdb to 2020 to 2022). The library relied on the immunoSEQ multiplex PCR assay. The table comes from immuneACCESS by way of TCRdb, which keeps in-frame sequences with V and J called. Part of the clones is missing from these tables; in studies checked, under half for an unresolved V gene and the rest for unknown reasons. Here the sample has under 300,000 clones; 60% to 80% occur a single time. The ten largest clones take up around 5.3% of the sample. The time point label of this sample denotes: progressive disease on ibrutinib. The sample in question was PBMCs, obtained at disease progression, from a patient treated with ibrutinib. These receptors originate from a human donor with chronic lymphocytic leukemia.

This clone is a singleton in its sample. CDR3 in amino acids: CAISESEGGATDTQYF. The CDR3 region has the DNA TGTGCCATCAGTGAGTCGGAAGGGGGGGCAACAGATACGCAGTATTTT. The chain carries TRBV10-3 and TRBJ2-3; tentatively, D is TRBD2 (7 bases). The germline gives CDR1 ENHRY, CDR2 SYGVKD. This CDR3 comprises 16 residues. The V and J ends lost 0 bases and 3 bases respectively, with 13 bases between them.

The J gene is TRBJ2-5, the V gene TRBV29-1; 10 bases map to TRBD1. Unmatched junction bases numbered 6, after V lost 7 bases and J lost 1 base. The CDR3 is 14 amino acids. CDR1 and CDR2 (germline): SQVTM, ANQGSEA. The CDR3 coding sequence is TGCAGCGCCGGGACAGGGGTTTCCCAAGAGACCCAGTACTTC. This codes for CSAGTGVSQETQYF.

The V call is TRBV7-7, the J call TRBJ1-4; no firm D call. This CDR3 has 13 amino acids. V lost 0 bases and J lost 7, with 6 bases in between. Germline loops: CDR1 SSHAT, CDR2 FNYEAQ (reference sequence). CDR3 region: CASSLARGEKLFF. The CDR3 DNA is TGTGCCAGCAGCTTAGCGCGGGGTGAAAAACTGTTTTTT.

The gene calls are TRBV5-6 and TRBJ2-5, with a tentative D call TRBD2 (5 bases). Looked up from germline, CDR1 is SGHDT and CDR2 is YYEEEE. Trimming took off 3 bases at V and 1 base at J, with 16 bases between the two ends. This CDR3 has 16 residues. As DNA, the CDR3 is TGTGCCAGCAGCTGGAGGTCCCTCAGATTCCAAGAGACCCAGTACTTC. This codes for CASSWRSLRFQETQYF.

The rearrangement uses TRBV10-1 and TRBJ1-1; D not resolved. CDR1 is WNHNN and CDR2 is SYGVQD in the germline V gene (reference sequence). The germline V and J ends were trimmed by 3 bases and 2 bases, with 10 bases remaining between them. The CDR3 is 14 amino acids. The CDR3, as DNA: TGCGCCAGCAGTGATTTCAGATCTAACACTGAAGCTTTCTTT. This encodes CASSDFRSNTEAFF.

The chain recombines TRBV5-6 with TRBJ1-4, with unresolved D. Trimming removed 0 bases from V and 0 bases from J, with 6 bases in between. The CDR3 totals 15 residues. CDR1 is SGHDT and CDR2 is YYEEEE in the germline V gene. The CDR3 bases are TGTGCCAGCAGCTTGGGAGGTGCAACTAATGAAAAACTGTTTTTT. Protein product: CASSLGGATNEKLFF.

The genes are TRBV19 and TRBJ2-3; 10 nucleotides agree with TRBD1. Unmatched junction bases numbered 12, after V lost 5 bases and J lost 4 bases. Germline assignment: CDR1 LNHDA and CDR2 SQIVND (reference sequence). The CDR3 extends over 17 amino acids. Here the CDR3 DNA reads TGTGCCAGTAGTGCCCCGCGACAGGGGGCAGCCTCAGATACGCAGTATTTT. It is translated as CASSAPRQGAASDTQYF.

The rearrangement uses TRBV29-1 and TRBJ1-1; the D is unclear. V lost 1 base, J lost 2 bases, and 11 bases lay in between. This CDR3 comprises 14 residues. From germline, CDR1 is SQVTM and CDR2 ANQGSEA. This chain's CDR3 is CSVEGWGINTEAFF. CDR3 sequence (DNA): TGCAGCGTTGAAGGCTGGGGTATTAACACTGAAGCTTTCTTT.

The rearrangement links TRBV7-2 to TRBJ1-1, with 8 bases identical to TRBD1. Germline CDR1 SGHTA, CDR2 FQGNSA. V shed 3 bases and J 5 bases; nucleotides not matched to a gene: 5. CDR3 length: 14 residues. The CDR3 protein is CASSFQGAATEAFF. In DNA, the CDR3 is TGTGCCAGCAGCTTCCAGGGGGCGGCTACTGAAGCTTTCTTT.

This rearrangement joins TRBV29-1 to TRBJ1-1; D call uncertain. V shed 2 bases and J shed 1 base, with 8 bases lying between them. Germline CDR1 and CDR2: SQVTM and ANQGSEA. This CDR3 contains 13 residues. In nucleotides, the CDR3 is TGCAGCGTTGAAACTGTCGGGAACACTGAAGCTTTCTTT. Amino acids: CSVETVGNTEAFF.